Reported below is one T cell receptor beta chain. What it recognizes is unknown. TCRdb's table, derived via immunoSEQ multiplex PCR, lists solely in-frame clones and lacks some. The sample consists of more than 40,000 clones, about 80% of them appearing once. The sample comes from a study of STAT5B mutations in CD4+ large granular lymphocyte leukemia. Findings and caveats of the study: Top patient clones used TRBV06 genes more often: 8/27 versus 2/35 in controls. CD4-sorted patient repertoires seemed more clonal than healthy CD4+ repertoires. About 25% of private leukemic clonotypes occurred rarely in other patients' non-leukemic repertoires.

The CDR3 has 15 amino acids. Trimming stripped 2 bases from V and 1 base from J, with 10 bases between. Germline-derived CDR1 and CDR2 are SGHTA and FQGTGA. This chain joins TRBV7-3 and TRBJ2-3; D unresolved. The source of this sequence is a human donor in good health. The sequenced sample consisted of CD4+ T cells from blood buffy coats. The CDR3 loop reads CASSLGPERTDTQYF. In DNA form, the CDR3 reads TGTGCCAGCAGCTTAGGACCCGAGCGCACAGATACGCAGTATTTT.